The 23 T cell receptor beta chains below come from one sample, sequenced in a study of blood T cells in healthy people across ages. A sample-barcoded 5' primer and a J-beta primer mix were used in a second PCR of roughly 6 to 12 cycles. Using its own MiXCR run on the 5' RACE reads, TCRdb lists one record per CDR3 protein. In the table there are 800,000 to 950,000 distinct CDR3 sequences, roughly 34% of which are singletons. Sequencing was done on a sample of blood. The receptor set was obtained from a man between 18 and 29 years old in good health.

The rearrangement links TRBV4-3 to TRBJ1-2; no definite D call. Trimming took off 1 base at V and 8 bases at J, with 11 bases between the two ends. The length of the CDR3 is 13 residues. Germline assignment: CDR1 LGHNA and CDR2 YSLEER. CDR3 sequence: CASSQAGIRGYTF. The CDR3 DNA sequence: TGCGCCAGCAGCCAAGCTGGGATAAGGGGCTACACCTTC.

The chain combines TRBV6-5 with TRBJ1-2; 8 bases map to TRBD1. Germline V CDR1 and CDR2: MNHEY, SVGAGI. The V and J ends lost 8 bases and 6 bases, in that order; junction bases with no gene match: 11. This CDR3 region has 14 residues. The CDR3 nucleotides are TGTGCCAGCCGCCGAAAGGGACAGGTCCATGGCTACACCTTC. Protein sequence: CASRRKGQVHGYTF.

Only a few counts were recorded for this clonotype. This chain joins TRBV7-9 and TRBJ2-3, with D unresolved. Germline-derived CDR1 and CDR2 are SEHNR and FQNEAQ (reference sequence). V was clipped by 2 bases and J by 0 bases, with 24 bases between them. This CDR3 is 20 amino acids long. The CDR3 sequence is CASSLRSRAAYRPSTDTQYF. As DNA, the CDR3 is TGTGCCAGCAGCTTAAGGTCCCGGGCCGCCTACCGTCCGAGCACAGATACGCAGTATTTT.

In regard to this clonotype: A much bigger clone sits one base away, suggesting this may be a read error. The chain combines TRBV12-3 or TRBV12-4 with TRBJ1-4; D may be TRBD1 (6 bases). The CDR3 loop spans 15 amino acids. CDR3 protein: CASNRDVRTKEKLFF. The CDR3 DNA reads TGTGCCAGCAACAGGGACGTAAGAACTAAGGAAAAACTGTTTTTT.

This clonotype was counted a few times. V gene TRBV12-3 or TRBV12-4 combines with J gene TRBJ1-5; TRBD1 matches 10 bases. There are 17 residues in the CDR3. The V and J ends lost 4 bases and 2 bases, in that order; junction bases with no gene match: 8. The CDR3 loop is CASSSGQGLGGNQPQHF. As DNA, the CDR3 is TGTGCCAGCAGTTCGGGACAGGGGCTCGGAGGCAATCAGCCCCAGCATTTT.

The chain links TRBV6-2 or TRBV6-3 to TRBJ2-1; 10 bases match TRBD1. V dropped 6 bases and J dropped 7; count of bases not matched to a gene: 6. Germline V gene sequence: CDR1 MNHEY, CDR2 SVGEGT. There are 14 residues in the CDR3. CDR3 protein: CASRTGTGENEQFF. The CDR3 DNA sequence: TGTGCCAGCAGAACCGGGACAGGGGAAAATGAGCAGTTCTTC.

Ten or more counts support this clonotype. The V call is TRBV4-2, the J call TRBJ2-7; D uncertain. The V gene's germline CDR1 is LGHNA and CDR2 YNFKEQ. This CDR3 region has 14 residues. V shed 0 bases and J shed 2 bases, with 8 bases lying between them. Here the CDR3 reads CASSQDGFPYEQYF. The CDR3 DNA reads as TGTGCCAGCAGCCAAGATGGGTTCCCCTACGAGCAGTACTTC.

The sample holds many counts of this clonotype. This chain joins TRBV12-3 or TRBV12-4 and TRBJ2-7, with TRBD1 matching over 8 bases. V shed 5 bases and J 5 bases; nucleotides not matched to a gene: 5. CDR3 size: 13 residues. The CDR3 DNA follows: TGTGCCAGCAGTCCGACAGGGGCCGACGAGCAGTACTTC. Protein product: CASSPTGADEQYF.

V usage is TRBV4-2 and J usage is TRBJ2-1; no definite D call. CDR1 is LGHNA and CDR2 is YNFKEQ in the germline V gene. The V end was cut by 0 bases, the J end by 9 bases, with 15 bases between. The CDR3 spans 15 residues. The CDR3 DNA reads as TGTGCCAGCAGCCAAGATCCGCAAAGAGTAGGTGAGCAGTTCTTC. This gives the protein CASSQDPQRVGEQFF.

V and J are TRBV12-3 or TRBV12-4 and TRBJ2-1, with 9 positions matching TRBD2. V shed 7 bases and J 7 bases; nucleotides not matched to a gene: 11. The CDR3 length is 15 residues. The CDR3 DNA reads TGTGCCAGCATTCCGGCGGCTAGCGGGGAAAATGAGCAGTTCTTC. This gives the protein CASIPAASGENEQFF.

For this clonotype: This may come from a read error, since a much larger clone is one base off. The chain joins TRBV7-2 to TRBJ2-3; D possibly matches TRBD1 or TRBD2 (5 bases each). The CDR3 has 14 residues. Germline CDR1 SGHTA, CDR2 FQGNSA. CDR3 residues: CASSQTASTDTRYF. The CDR3 DNA reads TGTGCCAGCAGCCAGACAGCTAGCACAGATACGCGGTATTTT.

This clonotype was seen a handful of times. The genes are TRBV13 and TRBJ1-2; TRBD1 matches at 9 bases. Germline V CDR1 and CDR2: PRHDT, FYEKMQ (reference sequence). The CDR3 consists of 15 residues. With 1 base clipped from V and 6 bases from J, the junction kept 6 bases outside the gene matches. The chain's CDR3 is CASSLEHRGPDGYTF. CDR3 coding DNA: TGTGCCAGCAGCTTAGAACACAGGGGGCCAGATGGCTACACCTTC.

The CDR3 region is CASSQDWAGIGDEQYF. The CDR3 region has the DNA TGCGCCAGCAGCCAAGATTGGGCCGGAATCGGCGACGAGCAGTACTTC. The chain combines TRBV4-3 with TRBJ2-7; D gene ambiguous. Trimming removed 0 bases from V and 5 bases from J, with 17 bases in between. Germline loops: CDR1 LGHNA, CDR2 YSLEER. The CDR3 is 16 amino acids.

The chain has TRBV12-3 or TRBV12-4 and TRBJ2-1, with TRBD2 matching 10 bases. This CDR3 spans 18 amino acids. V lost 5 bases to trimming and J lost 4 bases; unmatched junction nucleotides: 14. CDR3 DNA sequence: TGTGCCAGCAGTGAGGGACTAGCGAGGGAAAGTGGGTACAATGAGCAGTTCTTC. Encoded protein: CASSEGLARESGYNEQFF.

The chain links TRBV9 to TRBJ2-6, with 9 bases identical to TRBD1. The J segment lost 1 base and the V segment lost 4 bases, leaving 6 bases of the junction unmatched. Germline V gene lookup returns CDR1 SGDLS and CDR2 YYNGEE. The CDR3 has 17 residues. The CDR3 loop is CASSSRDRVSGANVLTF. DNA for the CDR3: TGTGCCAGCAGCTCCCGGGACAGGGTATCTGGGGCCAACGTCCTGACTTTC.

This rearrangement joins TRBV5-5 to TRBJ1-6; 9 bases agree with TRBD1. Germline V gene sequence: CDR1 SGHKS, CDR2 YYEKEE (reference sequence). CDR3 length: 17 amino acids. Trimming removed 4 bases from V and 9 bases from J; junction bases left unmatched: 14. CDR3 bases: TGTGCCAGCAGCCCTCCCGGGACAGGGATCGGGGTTTCACCCCTCCACTTT. It yields the protein CASSPPGTGIGVSPLHF. Combining the CDR3 with reference TRBV5-5 and TRBJ1-6 gives the whole variable domain DAGVTQSPTHLIKTRGQQVTLRCSPISGHKSVSWYQQVLGQGPQFIFQYYEKEERGRGNFPDRFSARQFPNYSSELNVNALLLGDSALYLCASSPPGTGIGVSPLHFGNGTRLTVT.

V is TRBV6-1 and J is TRBJ2-2; 7 bases are a match to TRBD2. V shed 2 bases, J shed 3 bases, and the junction held 3 bases outside the gene matches. The CDR3 is made up of 15 amino acids. Germline CDR1 and CDR2: MNHNS and SASEGT. CDR3 DNA: TGTGCCAGCAGTGAAAAGGCGGGGGACACCGGGGAGCTGTTTTTT. Its protein is CASSEKAGDTGELFF.

In this sample, this clonotype turned up a few times. This chain uses TRBV5-1 with TRBJ1-1; 11 nucleotides match TRBD1. Germline V CDR1 and CDR2: SGHRS, YFSETQ. The CDR3 length is 15 residues. V gave up 4 bases and J gave up 4 bases; unmatched junction bases: 6. The CDR3 loop reads CASSADRGHGTEAFF. In DNA form, the CDR3 reads TGCGCCAGCAGCGCGGACAGGGGGCACGGCACTGAAGCTTTCTTT.

The V call is TRBV20-1, the J call TRBJ2-1, with D possibly called TRBD1 or TRBD2 (5 bases each). There are 13 residues in the CDR3. Looked up from germline, CDR1 is DFQATT and CDR2 is SNEGSKA (reference sequence). V was trimmed by 0 bases and J by 8 bases, leaving 11 bases between them. The CDR3 loop is CSAREGDGHEQFF. As DNA, the CDR3 is TGCAGTGCTAGAGAGGGGGACGGGCATGAGCAGTTCTTC.

The rearrangement links TRBV5-6 to TRBJ2-5; weak D call: TRBD1 (5 bases). Matching the DNA end better, TRBJ2-7 makes the J call doubtful. Germline values: CDR1 SGHDT, CDR2 YYEEEE. This CDR3 is built from 16 residues. CDR3 sequence: CASSRISLGASYEQYF. The CDR3 DNA follows: TGTGCCAGCAGCCGAATTTCTCTTGGGGCCTCCTACGAGCAGTACTTC.

In regard to this clonotype: This may be a read error, as it is one base from a much larger clone. V is TRBV20-1 and J is TRBJ2-7, with D perhaps TRBD2 (6 bases). Germline CDR1 reads DFQATT; CDR2 reads SNEGSKA (reference sequence). Trimming left V 7 bases short and J 3 bases short, with 13 bases between. There are 12 residues in the CDR3. The CDR3 sequence: CSGRDPRYEQYF. CDR3 DNA: TGCAGTGGGAGGGACCCCCGCTACGAGCAGTACTTC.

V and J are TRBV29-1 and TRBJ1-5; 7 nucleotides align to TRBD1. With V trimmed by 4 bases and J by 3 bases, 3 bases remained unmatched. This CDR3 is 13 amino acids long. In germline, CDR1 is SQVTM, CDR2 ANQGSEA. The CDR3 here is CSVGDSYNQPQHF. The CDR3 DNA is TGCAGCGTTGGGGACAGTTACAATCAGCCCCAGCATTTT. Together with reference TRBV29-1 and TRBJ1-5, the CDR3 gives the full variable domain: SAVISQKPSRDICQRGTSLTIQCQVDSQVTMMFWYRQQPGQSLTLIATANQGSEATYESGFVIDKFPISRPNLTFSTLTVSNMSPEDSSIYLCSVGDSYNQPQHFGDGTRLSIL.

This clonotype came up once. The chain employs TRBV7-9 and TRBJ1-2, with no clear D. Trimming pared 3 bases from V and 2 bases from J, leaving 16 bases between. This CDR3 contains 16 residues. The germline CDR1 and CDR2 sequences are SEHNR and FQNEAQ (reference sequence). CDR3 region: CASSFRRSAENYGYTF. In DNA, the CDR3 is TGTGCCAGCAGCTTCCGGAGGTCGGCAGAAAACTATGGCTACACCTTC.